One sample yielded the 26 T cell receptor beta chains listed below, sequenced in a study of CD8 T cells in ankylosing spondylitis. General study findings and limits: Seven to nine highly homologous variants made up a TCR beta motif, and this motif appeared characteristic of ankylosing spondylitis blood.

TCRdb reprocessed the 5' RACE reads via MiXCR and lists one record per CDR3 protein. This sample carries fewer than 550,000 distinct CDR3 sequences, approximately 5.3% of them seen once, and the ten largest clones take under 4.5%. These receptors' antigens are unknown. The specimen sequenced was blood, either unsorted or a sorted T cell fraction (not recorded which). These receptors were obtained from a male donor with ankylosing spondylitis.

This clonotype showed up just a few times. The chain has TRBV27 and TRBJ2-6, with TRBD2 as a possible D gene (6 bases). CDR1 and CDR2 from the germline V gene are MNHEY and SMNVEV (reference sequence). V lost 6 bases, J lost 6 bases, and 21 bases lay in between. This CDR3 has 17 residues. CDR3 loop: CASRGLGLPSSANVLTF. The CDR3 DNA reads as TGTGCCAGCAGGGGCCTGGGACTGCCCTCATCGGCCAACGTCCTGACTTTC.

This clonotype showed up many times. This chain uses TRBV7-2 with TRBJ2-5; TRBD2 aligns across 8 bases. The germline V gene has CDR1 SGHTA and CDR2 FQGNSA. V lost 0 bases, J lost 5 bases, and 14 bases stayed unmatched. The CDR3 totals 18 residues. CDR3 sequence (DNA): TGTGCCAGCAGCTTAGCGCAGGGTAGCGGGATATTTGCGGAGACCCAGTACTTC. Protein product: CASSLAQGSGIFAETQYF.

This clonotype was recorded many times. The gene calls are TRBV7-9 and TRBJ2-3; no firm D call. Germline CDR1 is SEHNR and CDR2 is FQNEAQ (reference sequence). Trimming stripped 3 bases from V and 2 bases from J, with 6 bases between. The CDR3 spans 13 residues. CDR3 region: CASSFIVTDTQYF. CDR3 nucleotide sequence: TGTGCCAGCAGCTTCATCGTCACAGATACGCAGTATTTT.

This clonotype occurred many times. The chain combines TRBV5-1 with TRBJ1-2; 10 nucleotides align to TRBD1. The CDR3 sequence is 14 residues long. Trimming at V came to 3 bases and at J to 2 bases, leaving 1 base not matched to a gene. Germline CDR1 SGHRS, CDR2 YFSETQ. The CDR3 spells CASSSGQGNYGYTF. DNA for the CDR3: TGCGCCAGCAGCTCGGGACAGGGGAACTATGGCTACACCTTC.

Ten or more counts support this clonotype. The CDR3, as DNA: TGTGCCAGCCTTCTTCGCTTGGGGGGCAATCAGCCCCAGCATTTT. As protein: CASLLRLGGNQPQHF. V gene TRBV12-3 or TRBV12-4 combines with J gene TRBJ1-5; tentative D call: TRBD1 (5 bases). Trimming left V 8 bases short and J 2 bases short, with 16 bases between. The CDR3 has 15 amino acids.

This clonotype was detected ten times or more. The CDR3 coding sequence is TGTGCCAGCAGCCTTACCCCCACAACCTACAATGAGCAGTTCTTC. It codes for CASSLTPTTYNEQFF. The V call is TRBV7-9, the J call TRBJ2-1; D call uncertain. V lost 5 bases and J lost 2, with 13 bases in between. Germline V gene data show CDR1 as SEHNR and CDR2 as FQNEAQ (reference sequence). The CDR3 is 15 amino acids.

This clonotype showed up just a few times. This chain joins TRBV7-9 and TRBJ2-7; the D gene is possibly TRBD2 (5 bases). The CDR3 contains 13 residues. V was clipped by 7 bases and J by 6 bases, with 16 bases between them. The germline V gene has CDR1 SEHNR and CDR2 FQNEAQ (reference sequence). The CDR3 region is CASTFVFGGEQYF. The CDR3 coding sequence is TGTGCCAGCACCTTCGTCTTCGGAGGCGAGCAGTACTTC.

This clonotype has a count of ten or more. V is TRBV5-6 and J is TRBJ2-1; 13 positions match TRBD2. Germline V lookup: CDR1 SGHDT, CDR2 YYEEEE. V dropped 2 bases and J dropped 4; count of bases not matched to a gene: 9. The CDR3 runs 18 residues. The CDR3 DNA sequence: TGTGCCAGCAGCTTCCCCAAACTAGCGGGAGGGGTTTACAATGAGCAGTTCTTC. Protein product: CASSFPKLAGGVYNEQFF.

This clonotype has ten or more counts. Here the CDR3 DNA reads TGTGCCAGCAGCTCCCCCCCGGGACAGGGAACAGATACGCAGTATTTT. This gives the protein CASSSPPGQGTDTQYF. V and J are TRBV9 and TRBJ2-3; 9 bases map to TRBD1. CDR1 is SGDLS and CDR2 is YYNGEE in the germline V gene. The CDR3 has 16 amino acids. The trim removed 4 bases at V and 3 bases at J, leaving 9 bases unmatched.

This clonotype was counted many times. DNA for the CDR3: TGCAGTGCCTTTGAACCCAGCCAAGAGACCCAGTACTTC. Translated: CSAFEPSQETQYF. V usage is TRBV20-1 and J usage is TRBJ2-5, with D hard to call. Germline lookup yields CDR1 DFQATT and CDR2 SNEGSKA (reference sequence). The V end lost 6 bases, the J end lost 1 base, and 12 bases lay between the germline ends. The CDR3 contains 13 residues.

Ten or more counts support this clonotype. V is TRBV15 and J is TRBJ1-1; 9 bases are shared with TRBD1. Germline values: CDR1 LNHNV, CDR2 YYDKDF (reference sequence). Germline trimming cut 4 bases from V and 0 bases from J; bases unmatched to any gene: 6. This CDR3 spans 16 amino acids. In nucleotides, the CDR3 is TGTGCCACCAGCACCCTGGACAGGGGAATGAACACTGAAGCTTTCTTT. This encodes CATSTLDRGMNTEAFF.

This clonotype appeared many times. The rearrangement joins TRBV7-9 to TRBJ2-7; D is unresolved. Trimming left V 3 bases short and J 1 base short, with 7 bases between. The CDR3 length is 13 residues. In germline, CDR1 is SEHNR, CDR2 FQNEAQ (reference sequence). In DNA, the CDR3 is TGTGCCAGCAGCTTCAGGTCATCCTACGAGCAGTACTTC. As protein: CASSFRSSYEQYF.

At least ten counts were recorded for this clonotype. The chain couples TRBV2 to TRBJ2-1; possible D gene TRBD2, 6 bases. This CDR3 contains 15 residues. Germline V gene lookup returns CDR1 SNHLY and CDR2 FYNNEI. The V and J ends lost 5 bases and 0 bases respectively, with 11 bases between them. This chain's CDR3 is CASSPIGSSYNEQFF. Written as DNA, the CDR3 is TGTGCCAGCAGTCCTATCGGGAGCTCCTACAATGAGCAGTTCTTC.

The sample holds many counts of this clonotype. The CDR3 region has the DNA TGCGCCAGCAGCCCGAGGGTTGCGGGAGCTAAAGATACGCAGTATTTT. This encodes CASSPRVAGAKDTQYF. The chain uses TRBV4-3 and TRBJ2-3; 7 bases are a match to TRBD2. Germline loops: CDR1 LGHNA, CDR2 YSLEER. CDR3 length equals 16 residues. Losses at the gene ends were 4 bases for V and 5 bases for J; bases not matched to a gene: 12.

The chain couples TRBV4-2 to TRBJ2-2, with 12 nucleotides matching TRBD1. The germline V gene encodes CDR1 LGHNA and CDR2 YNFKEQ. The V segment lost 0 bases and the J segment 8 bases; nucleotides outside the gene matches: 4. The CDR3 covers 16 residues. CDR3 sequence: CASSQDPGQGAGELFF. The CDR3, as DNA: TGTGCCAGCAGCCAAGACCCGGGACAGGGGGCTGGGGAGCTGTTTTTT.

Comment on this clonotype: Being one base from a much bigger clone, this may be a read error. The chain uses TRBV20-1 and TRBJ2-1; 7 bases match TRBD1. Gene TRBJ2-7 matches the end of the DNA better, so the J call may be wrong. The CDR3 is made up of 13 amino acids. The germline V gene has CDR1 DFQATT and CDR2 SNEGSKA (reference sequence). The CDR3 bases are TGCAGTGCTAACCGGGACAGAACGGATGAGCAGTACTTC. This encodes CSANRDRTDEQYF.

This clonotype has at least ten counts. The rearrangement joins TRBV20-1 to TRBJ2-5, with a weak D call TRBD2 (5 bases). This CDR3 contains 14 residues. V gave up 6 bases and J gave up 5 bases, with 19 bases separating them. Germline V CDR1 and CDR2: DFQATT, SNEGSKA (reference sequence). The CDR3 protein is CSAARGQFGETQYF. CDR3 nucleotide sequence: TGCAGTGCCGCGCGAGGGCAATTTGGTGAGACCCAGTACTTC.

Comments on this clonotype: This may come from a read error, since a much larger clone is one base off. The conserved final phenylalanine or tryptophan is absent from the CDR3, which likely points to a read error. The chain is built from TRBV29-1 and TRBJ2-3, with D perhaps given as TRBD1 or TRBD2 (5 bases each). The CDR3 sequence is 14 residues long. The germline CDR1 and CDR2 sequences are SQVTM and ANQGSEA. Trimming took off 6 bases at V and 1 base at J, with 14 bases between the two ends. CDR3 bases: TGCAGCGTGGACTGGGGGACCCGCACAGATACGCAGTATCTT. Its protein is CSVDWGTRTDTQYL.

In this sample, this clonotype turned up many times. This chain links TRBV5-1 with TRBJ2-7; D may be TRBD2 (5 bases). The CDR3 has 14 amino acids. The V end lost 5 bases, the J end lost 3 bases, and 15 bases lay between the germline ends. Germline CDR1 and CDR2: SGHRS and YFSETQ. CDR3 sequence: CASRHDYLLYEQYF. The DNA of the CDR3 is TGCGCCAGCAGACACGACTATTTACTCTACGAGCAGTACTTC.

Only a few counts were recorded for this clonotype. Written as DNA, the CDR3 is TGTGCCAGCAGCTTAGTTCCCGCCTACGAGCAGTACTTC. Translation: CASSLVPAYEQYF. The chain is built from TRBV11-2 and TRBJ2-7; D call uncertain. V was pared by 1 base and J by 2 bases, with 6 bases between. Germline loops: CDR1 SGHAT, CDR2 FQNNGV. The CDR3 sequence is 13 residues long.

This chain connects TRBV6-2 or TRBV6-3 to TRBJ1-6, with 7 nucleotides matching TRBD1. The length of the CDR3 is 15 residues. Germline V gene sequence: CDR1 MNHEY, CDR2 SVGEGT. Trimming took 2 bases from V and 9 from J; bases not matched to a gene: 7. The CDR3 nucleotides read TGTGCCAGCAGTTACACCGGGACAGAAATTTCACCCCTCCACTTT. Protein sequence: CASSYTGTEISPLHF.

This clonotype was counted at least ten times. J is TRBJ2-1 and V is TRBV20-1; D perhaps matches TRBD1 (6 bases). This CDR3 is 15 amino acids long. CDR1 and CDR2 (germline): DFQATT, SNEGSKA (reference sequence). The V gene lost 6 bases and the J gene lost 2 bases, with 17 bases spanning the gap. The CDR3 here is CSAGGQLTTYNEQFF. For the CDR3, the DNA is TGCAGTGCAGGTGGACAGTTGACCACCTACAATGAGCAGTTCTTC.

This clonotype was observed many times. The chain has TRBV7-9 and TRBJ1-1, with D unresolved. There are 12 residues in the CDR3. Germline V gene sequence: CDR1 SEHNR, CDR2 FQNEAQ (reference sequence). V dropped 4 bases and J dropped 4 bases, with 7 bases sitting between them. Here the CDR3 reads CASSSETTEAFF. DNA for the CDR3: TGTGCCAGCAGCTCAGAGACCACTGAAGCTTTCTTT.

The sample holds many counts of this clonotype. V is TRBV12-3 or TRBV12-4 and J is TRBJ1-5; 8 bases map to TRBD1. The CDR3 runs to 14 residues. V was clipped by 3 bases and J by 6 bases; unmatched bases: 4. The CDR3 DNA reads as TGTGCCAGCAGTTTTCAGGGGGCGAGTCAGCCCCAGCATTTT. It codes for CASSFQGASQPQHF.

The rearrangement uses TRBV30 and TRBJ1-2, with D unclear. V gave up 3 bases and J gave up 4 bases, with 9 bases separating them. Germline V gives CDR1 GTSNPN, CDR2 SVGIG (reference sequence). CDR3 size: 12 residues. CDR3 bases: TGTGCCTGGAGGCATGGTGCCTATGGCTACACCTTC. It yields the protein CAWRHGAYGYTF.

This clonotype has a count of ten or more. The chain has TRBV10-3 and TRBJ2-7; D may correspond to TRBD1 or TRBD2 (6 bases each). This CDR3 has 16 amino acids. Germline assignment: CDR1 ENHRY and CDR2 SYGVKD. Trimming stripped 4 bases from V and 2 bases from J, with 18 bases between. The DNA of the CDR3 is TGTGCCATCAGTGCCCCTCGAGGGGGGTCAACCTACGAGCAGTACTTC. It encodes CAISAPRGGSTYEQYF.